This T cell receptor beta chain was identified in a study of cytotoxic CD8 clonotypes in ibrutinib-treated CLL. Repertoires were generated with immunoSEQ multiplex PCR, while TCRdb's copy carries only in-frame clones and drops some. The repertoire holds about 140,000 clones, with less than 95% as singletons. The V end was cut by 2 bases, the J end by 5 bases, with 10 bases between. Germline lookup yields CDR1 MNHNY and CDR2 SVGAGI (reference sequence). This CDR3 has 13 residues. General observations from the study: Under treatment, the uncommon public clonotypes either contracted or remained stable.

Turning to this clone: Its cognate antigen is unknown.

The V and J genes are TRBV6-6 and TRBJ2-7, with TRBD1 as a possible D gene (5 bases). The TCR comes from a human donor with chronic lymphocytic leukemia. This material consisted of PBMCs, taken after 12 months of ibrutinib treatment. The CDR3, as DNA: TGTGCCAGCAGTTACAGGGGTTCCCACGAGCAGTACTTC. Encoded protein: CASSYRGSHEQYF.